This T cell receptor beta chain came from a study of blood T cell repertoires in COVID-19. Looking at the study overall: T cells, B-cell-depleted T cells, or PBMCs supplied cDNA or gDNA.

Each participant's cohort was designated according to participant-reported clinical history. V was pared by 2 bases and J by 1 base, with 11 bases between. The CDR3 consists of 15 residues. The germline V gene has CDR1 LNHDA and CDR2 SQIVND (reference sequence). TCRdb's table, derived via immunoSEQ multiplex PCR, lists solely in-frame clones and lacks some. There are approximately 290,000 clones in the sample; 90% occur only once, and 3.5% to 4.5% lies in the top ten. The receptor comes from a young woman with acute COVID-19. The V and J genes are TRBV19 and TRBJ2-5, with a possible D match to TRBD1 (6 bases). The specimen was PBMCs or T cells enriched from blood (not recorded which). The CDR3 is CASSIQGGPQETQYF. As DNA, the CDR3 is TGTGCCAGTAGTATACAAGGGGGACCCCAAGAGACCCAGTACTTC.